The T cell receptor (beta chain) described here comes from a study of multiple sclerosis patients with progressive multifocal leukoencephalopathy. Sequencing used immunoSEQ multiplex PCR; TCRdb keeps in-frame clones, though not all of them. Of 25,000 to 35,000 clones listed, just under 90% are singletons. The germline V gene has CDR1 SGHRS and CDR2 YFSETQ. V was cut by 4 bases and J by 0 bases, with 10 bases left in between. The CDR3 is 15 amino acids. Documented time point: about six months of natalizumab therapy. The chain uses TRBV5-1 and TRBJ2-2; D might be TRBD2 (6 bases). Sequences were derived from PBMCs, sampled from a patient treated with natalizumab. The receptor comes from a human donor with multiple sclerosis. CDR3 DNA: TGCGCCAGCAGCCCATCGGGGGCGAACACCGGGGAGCTGTTTTTT. Encoded protein: CASSPSGANTGELFF.